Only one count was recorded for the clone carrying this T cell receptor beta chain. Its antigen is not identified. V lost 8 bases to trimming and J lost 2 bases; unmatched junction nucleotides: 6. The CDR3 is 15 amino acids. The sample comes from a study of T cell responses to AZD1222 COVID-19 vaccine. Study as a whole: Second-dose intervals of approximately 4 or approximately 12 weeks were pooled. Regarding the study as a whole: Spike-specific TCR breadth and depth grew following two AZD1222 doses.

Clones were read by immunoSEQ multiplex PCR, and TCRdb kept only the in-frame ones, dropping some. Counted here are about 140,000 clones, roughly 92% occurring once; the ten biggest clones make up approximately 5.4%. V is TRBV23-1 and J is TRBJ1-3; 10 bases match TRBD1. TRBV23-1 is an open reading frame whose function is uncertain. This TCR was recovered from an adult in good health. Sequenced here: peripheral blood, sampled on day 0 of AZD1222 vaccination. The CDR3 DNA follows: TGCGCCAGCCGCCGACAGGGGGCAACTGGAAACACCATATATTTT. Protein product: CASRRQGATGNTIYF.